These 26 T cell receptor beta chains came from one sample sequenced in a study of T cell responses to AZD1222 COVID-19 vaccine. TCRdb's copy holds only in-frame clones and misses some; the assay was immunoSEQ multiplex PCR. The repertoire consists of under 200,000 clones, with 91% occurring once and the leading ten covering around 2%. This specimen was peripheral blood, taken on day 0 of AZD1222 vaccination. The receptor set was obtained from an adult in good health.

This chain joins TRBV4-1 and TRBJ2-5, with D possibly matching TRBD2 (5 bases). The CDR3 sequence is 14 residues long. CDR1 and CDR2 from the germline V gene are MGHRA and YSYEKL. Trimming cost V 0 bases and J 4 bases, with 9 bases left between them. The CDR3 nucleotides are TGCGCCAGCAGCCAAGAAGGGCTAGCAGAGACCCAGTACTTC. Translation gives CASSQEGLAETQYF.

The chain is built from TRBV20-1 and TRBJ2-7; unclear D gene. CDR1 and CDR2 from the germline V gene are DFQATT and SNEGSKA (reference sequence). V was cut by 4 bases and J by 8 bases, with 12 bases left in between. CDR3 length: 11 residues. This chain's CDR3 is CSATSEIKQYF. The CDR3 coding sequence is TGCAGTGCTACCTCAGAGATCAAGCAGTACTTC.

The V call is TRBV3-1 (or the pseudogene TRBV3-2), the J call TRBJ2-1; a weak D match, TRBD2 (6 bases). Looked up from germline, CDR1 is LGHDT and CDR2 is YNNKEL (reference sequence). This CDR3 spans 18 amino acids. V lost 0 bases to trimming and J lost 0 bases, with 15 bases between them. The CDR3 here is CASSQDRERKSSYNEQFF. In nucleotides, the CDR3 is TGTGCCAGCAGCCAAGATCGGGAGCGGAAGAGCTCCTACAATGAGCAGTTCTTC.

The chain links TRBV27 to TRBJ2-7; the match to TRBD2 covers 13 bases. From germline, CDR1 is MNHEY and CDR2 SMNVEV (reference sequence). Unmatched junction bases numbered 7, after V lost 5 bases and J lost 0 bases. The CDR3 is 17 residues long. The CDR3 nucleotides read TGTGCCAGCAGTAAGGGGACTAGCGGGGCGAGCTCCTACGAGCAGTACTTC. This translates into CASSKGTSGASSYEQYF.

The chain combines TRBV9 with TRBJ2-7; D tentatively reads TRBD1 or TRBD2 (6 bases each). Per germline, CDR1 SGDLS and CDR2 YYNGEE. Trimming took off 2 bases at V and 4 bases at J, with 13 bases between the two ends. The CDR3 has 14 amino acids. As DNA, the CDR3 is TGTGCCAGCAGCGTCGACGGAGGGGGTTACGAGCAGTACTTC. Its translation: CASSVDGGGYEQYF.

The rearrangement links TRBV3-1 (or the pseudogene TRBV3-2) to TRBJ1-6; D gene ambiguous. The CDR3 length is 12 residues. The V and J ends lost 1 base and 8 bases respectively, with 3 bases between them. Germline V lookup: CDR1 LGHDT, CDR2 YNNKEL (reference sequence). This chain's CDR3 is CASSQAYSPLHF. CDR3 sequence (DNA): TGTGCCAGCAGCCAAGCTTATTCACCCCTCCACTTT.

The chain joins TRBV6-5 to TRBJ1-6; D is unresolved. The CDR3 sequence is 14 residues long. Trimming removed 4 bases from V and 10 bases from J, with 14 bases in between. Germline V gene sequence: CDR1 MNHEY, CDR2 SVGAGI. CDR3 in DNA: TGTGCCAGCAGTTCCCCACACGGACGATCACCCCTCCACTTT. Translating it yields CASSSPHGRSPLHF.

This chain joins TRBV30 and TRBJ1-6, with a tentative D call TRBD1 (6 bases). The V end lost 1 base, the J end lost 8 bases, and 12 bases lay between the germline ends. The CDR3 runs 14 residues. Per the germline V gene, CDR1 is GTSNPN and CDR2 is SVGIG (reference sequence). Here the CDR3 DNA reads TGTGCCTGGAGTGGCCGGTCAGGGGATTCACCCCTCCACTTT. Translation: CAWSGRSGDSPLHF.

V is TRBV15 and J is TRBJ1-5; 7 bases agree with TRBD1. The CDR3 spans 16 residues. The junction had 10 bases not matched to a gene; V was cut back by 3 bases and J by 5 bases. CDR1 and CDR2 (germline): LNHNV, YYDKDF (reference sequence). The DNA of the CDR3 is TGTGCCACCAGCAGGCCTACAGGGGATTGGGATCAGCCCCAGCATTTT. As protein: CATSRPTGDWDQPQHF.

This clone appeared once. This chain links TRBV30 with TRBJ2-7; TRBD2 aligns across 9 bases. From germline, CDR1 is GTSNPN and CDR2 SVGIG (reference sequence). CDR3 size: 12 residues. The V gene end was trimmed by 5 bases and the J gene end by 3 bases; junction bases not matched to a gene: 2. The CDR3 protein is CAWQTSGYEQYF. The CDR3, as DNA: TGTGCCTGGCAGACTAGCGGCTACGAGCAGTACTTC.

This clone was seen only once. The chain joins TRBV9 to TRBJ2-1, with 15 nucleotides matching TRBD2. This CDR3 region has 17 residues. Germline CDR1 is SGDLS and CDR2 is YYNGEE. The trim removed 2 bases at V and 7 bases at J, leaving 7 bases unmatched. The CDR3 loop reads CASSVRTSGRAGNEQFF. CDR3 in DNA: TGTGCCAGCAGCGTCCGGACTAGCGGGAGGGCCGGAAATGAGCAGTTCTTC. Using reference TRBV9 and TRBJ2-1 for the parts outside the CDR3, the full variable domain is DSGVTQTPKHLITATGQRVTLRCSPRSGDLSVYWYQQSLDQGLQFLIQYYNGEERAKGNILERFSAQQFPDLHSELNLSSLELGDSALYFCASSVRTSGRAGNEQFFGPGTRLTVL.

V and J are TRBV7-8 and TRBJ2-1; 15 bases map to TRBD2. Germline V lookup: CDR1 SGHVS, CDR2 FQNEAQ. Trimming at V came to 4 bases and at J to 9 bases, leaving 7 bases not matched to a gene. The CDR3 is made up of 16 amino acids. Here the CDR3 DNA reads TGTGCCAGCAGCTACCAACCGGGACTAGCGGGGGGTGAGCAGTTCTTC. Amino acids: CASSYQPGLAGGEQFF.

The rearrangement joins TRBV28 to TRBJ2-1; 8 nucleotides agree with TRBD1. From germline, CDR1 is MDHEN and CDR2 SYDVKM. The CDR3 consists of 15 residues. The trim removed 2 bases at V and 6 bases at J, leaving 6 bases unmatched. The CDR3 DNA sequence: TGTGCCAGCAGTTTAGCAGGGGGCGCCGGCAATGAGCAGTTCTTC. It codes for CASSLAGGAGNEQFF.

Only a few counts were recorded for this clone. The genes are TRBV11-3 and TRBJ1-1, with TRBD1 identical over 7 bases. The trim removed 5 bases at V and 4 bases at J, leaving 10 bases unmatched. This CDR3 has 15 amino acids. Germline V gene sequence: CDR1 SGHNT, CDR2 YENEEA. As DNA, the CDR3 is TGTGCCAGCAGCCTTCAGACAGGGAGCACCACTGAAGCTTTCTTT. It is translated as CASSLQTGSTTEAFF. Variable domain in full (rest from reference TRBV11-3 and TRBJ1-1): EAGVVQSPRYKIIEKKQPVAFWCNPISGHNTLYWYLQNLGQGPELLIRYENEEAVDDSQLPKDRFSAERLKGVDSTLKIQPAELGDSAVYLCASSLQTGSTTEAFFGQGTRLTVV.

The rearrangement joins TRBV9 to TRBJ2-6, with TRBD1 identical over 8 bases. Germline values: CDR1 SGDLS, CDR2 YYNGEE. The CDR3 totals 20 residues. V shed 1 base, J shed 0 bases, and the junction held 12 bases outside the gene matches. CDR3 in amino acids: CASSVQRGQGPSSGANVLTF. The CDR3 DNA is TGTGCCAGCAGCGTACAAAGAGGACAGGGCCCAAGCTCTGGGGCCAACGTCCTGACTTTC.

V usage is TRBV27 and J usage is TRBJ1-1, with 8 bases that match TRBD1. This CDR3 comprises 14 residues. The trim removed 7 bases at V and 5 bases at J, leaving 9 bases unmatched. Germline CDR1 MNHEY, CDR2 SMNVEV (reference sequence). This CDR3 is CASTTQGARTEAFF. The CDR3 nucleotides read TGTGCCAGCACAACTCAGGGGGCGCGAACTGAAGCTTTCTTT.

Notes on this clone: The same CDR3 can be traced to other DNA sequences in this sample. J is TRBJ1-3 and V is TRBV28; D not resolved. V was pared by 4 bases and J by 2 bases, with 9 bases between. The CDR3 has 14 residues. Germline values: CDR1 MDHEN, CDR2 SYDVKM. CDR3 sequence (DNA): TGTGCCAGCAGTTCGGGAGGTCCTGGAAACACCATATATTTT. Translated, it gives CASSSGGPGNTIYF.

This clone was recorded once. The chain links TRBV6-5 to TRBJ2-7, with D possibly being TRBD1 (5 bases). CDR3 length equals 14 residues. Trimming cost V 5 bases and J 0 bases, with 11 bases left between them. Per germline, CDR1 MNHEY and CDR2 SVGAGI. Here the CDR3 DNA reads TGTGCCAGCAGTCCGACAGTCAGCTCCTACGAGCAGTACTTC. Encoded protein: CASSPTVSSYEQYF.

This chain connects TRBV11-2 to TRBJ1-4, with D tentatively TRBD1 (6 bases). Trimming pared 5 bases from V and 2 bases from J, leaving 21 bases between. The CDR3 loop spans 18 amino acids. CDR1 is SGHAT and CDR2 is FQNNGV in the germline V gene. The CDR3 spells CASSAGRGSGATNEKLFF. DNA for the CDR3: TGTGCCAGCAGCGCGGGCAGGGGTTCAGGAGCGACTAATGAAAAACTGTTTTTT.

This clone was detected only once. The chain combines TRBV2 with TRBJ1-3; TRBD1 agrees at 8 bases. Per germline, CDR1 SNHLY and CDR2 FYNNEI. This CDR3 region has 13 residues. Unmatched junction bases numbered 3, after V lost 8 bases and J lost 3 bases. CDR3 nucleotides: TGTGCCAGCCCGACAGGGGATGGAAACACCATATATTTT. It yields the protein CASPTGDGNTIYF.

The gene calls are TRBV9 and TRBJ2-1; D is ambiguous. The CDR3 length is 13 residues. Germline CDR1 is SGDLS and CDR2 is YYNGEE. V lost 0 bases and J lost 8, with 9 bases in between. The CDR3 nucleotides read TGTGCCAGCAGCGTAGATGTAGGAGATGAGCAGTTCTTC. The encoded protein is CASSVDVGDEQFF.

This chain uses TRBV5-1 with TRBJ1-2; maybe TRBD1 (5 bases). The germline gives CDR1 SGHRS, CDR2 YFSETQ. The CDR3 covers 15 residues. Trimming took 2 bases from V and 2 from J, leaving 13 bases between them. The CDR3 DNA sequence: TGCGCCAGCAGCTTTAACACAGGATTCAACTATGGCTACACCTTC. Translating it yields CASSFNTGFNYGYTF.

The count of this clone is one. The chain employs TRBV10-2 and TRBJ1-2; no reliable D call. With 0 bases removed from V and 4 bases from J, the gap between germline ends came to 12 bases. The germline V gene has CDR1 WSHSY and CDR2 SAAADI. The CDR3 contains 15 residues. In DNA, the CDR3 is TGCGCCAGCAGTGAGTCGTCGGTTTTAGGCTATGGCTACACCTTC. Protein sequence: CASSESSVLGYGYTF.

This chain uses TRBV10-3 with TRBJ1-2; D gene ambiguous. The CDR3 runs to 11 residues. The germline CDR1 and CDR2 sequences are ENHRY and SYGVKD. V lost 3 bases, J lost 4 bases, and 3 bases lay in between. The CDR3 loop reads CAISESYGYTF. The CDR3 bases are TGTGCCATCAGTGAAAGCTATGGCTACACCTTC.

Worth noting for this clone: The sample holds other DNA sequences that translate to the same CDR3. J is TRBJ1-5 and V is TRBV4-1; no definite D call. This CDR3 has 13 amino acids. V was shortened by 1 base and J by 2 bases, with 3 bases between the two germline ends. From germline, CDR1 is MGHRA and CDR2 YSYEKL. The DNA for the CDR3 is TGCGCCAGCAGCCAAGGGGGCAATCAGCCCCAGCATTTT. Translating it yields CASSQGGNQPQHF.

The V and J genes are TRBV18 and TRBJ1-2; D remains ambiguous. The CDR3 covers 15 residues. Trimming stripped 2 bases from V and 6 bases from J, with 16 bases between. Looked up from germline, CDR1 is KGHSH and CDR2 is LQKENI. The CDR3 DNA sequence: TGTGCCAGCTCACCAGATACCGGGAGCGCCCATGGCTACACCTTC. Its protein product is CASSPDTGSAHGYTF.